Below are 18 T cell receptor beta chains sequenced from a single sample in a study of shared clonotypes between healthy human individuals. The assay was immunoSEQ multiplex PCR, and TCRdb's table has in-frame clones only and misses some. The sample has 2 million to 2.5 million clones, roughly 93% seen once; the top ten hold 0.35% to 0.5%. Sequencing used naive CD4+ T cells from PBMCs. Specified subset: CD45RA+ positively selected. The receptor source for this set is a man between 18 and 29 years old in good health. Some clones in this sample may be carry-over from other donors' samples.

The chain carries TRBV12-2 and TRBJ2-5; the table's D call, TRBD2, was not checked against the DNA. TRBV12-2 is a pseudogene segment. The CDR3 length is 19 residues. CDR3 residues: CASRLVNRREGRLSETQYF. CDR3 nucleotide sequence: TGTGCAAGTCGCTTAGTTAACCGTCGGGAGGGCCGGCTTTCAGAGACCCAGTACTTC.

The genes are TRBV2 and TRBJ2-1; perhaps TRBD2 as D (5 bases). The V gene's germline CDR1 is SNHLY and CDR2 FYNNEI. This CDR3 has 17 amino acids. Trimming took 4 bases from V and 0 from J, leaving 16 bases between them. The CDR3 nucleotides read TGTGCCAGCAGTGTCCCCGGCGGTGGGAGCTCCTACAATGAGCAGTTCTTC. Residues: CASSVPGGGSSYNEQFF.

Only one count was recorded for this clone. The chain links TRBV6-5 to TRBJ1-1; D is perhaps TRBD1 (5 bases). V lost 5 bases, J lost 0 bases, and 13 bases lay in between. The CDR3 sequence is 15 residues long. Germline assignment: CDR1 MNHEY and CDR2 SVGAGI. CDR3 coding DNA: TGTGCCAGCAGTCAATCAGGGAGTATGAACACTGAAGCTTTCTTT. This codes for CASSQSGSMNTEAFF.

The genes are TRBV5-1 and TRBJ2-1; 8 bases line up with TRBD2. CDR3 length equals 15 residues. The trim removed 7 bases at V and 9 bases at J, leaving 15 bases unmatched. Germline loops: CDR1 SGHRS, CDR2 YFSETQ. For the CDR3, the DNA is TGCGCCAGCCACCCCCGGGCGGGTAGCGGGGTTGAGCAGTTCTTC. It codes for CASHPRAGSGVEQFF.

The chain carries TRBV6-1 and TRBJ1-2, with TRBD1 identical over 7 bases. The CDR3 spans 13 residues. The ends lost 6 bases at V and 2 bases at J; junction bases unmatched: 3. From germline, CDR1 is MNHNS and CDR2 SASEGT. This chain's CDR3 is CASRSTGNYGYTF. CDR3 nucleotide sequence: TGTGCCAGCAGGTCGACAGGGAACTATGGCTACACCTTC.

V is TRBV9 and J is TRBJ2-7; 8 nucleotides agree with TRBD2. The V gene's germline CDR1 is SGDLS and CDR2 YYNGEE. The CDR3 has 14 residues. Trimming removed 6 bases from V and 1 base from J; junction bases left unmatched: 6. The CDR3 nucleotides read TGTGCCAGCAAGCCGGGACTAGGGTCCTACGAGCAGTACTTC. Its translation is CASKPGLGSYEQYF.

The chain combines TRBV5-1 with TRBJ2-6; the D is unclear. CDR3 length equals 15 residues. Germline CDR1 is SGHRS and CDR2 is YFSETQ. Trimming took 2 bases from V and 2 from J, leaving 8 bases between them. In DNA form, the CDR3 reads TGCGCCAGCAGCTTAGCGTTTCCTGGGGCCAACGTCCTGACTTTC. Translated: CASSLAFPGANVLTF.

The rearrangement uses TRBV7-2 and TRBJ2-7; D not resolved. Deletions cut 5 bases from V and 6 bases from J, with 14 bases between. This CDR3 has 13 residues. The germline V gene encodes CDR1 SGHTA and CDR2 FQGNSA. CDR3 bases: TGTGCCAGCAGCCCGACCTCCGCCGGCGAGCAGTACTTC. It is translated as CASSPTSAGEQYF.

The chain employs TRBV19 and TRBJ2-5; no firm D call. The CDR3 sequence is 13 residues long. Trimming cost V 3 bases and J 3 bases, with 8 bases left between them. In germline, CDR1 is LNHDA, CDR2 SQIVND (reference sequence). The CDR3 reads CASSIGWEETQYF. The CDR3 DNA sequence: TGTGCCAGTAGTATTGGGTGGGAAGAGACCCAGTACTTC.

The chain links TRBV10-3 to TRBJ2-7; tentatively, D is TRBD1 or TRBD2 (5 bases each). The germline gives CDR1 ENHRY, CDR2 SYGVKD. Trimming removed 0 bases from V and 4 bases from J, with 10 bases in between. The CDR3 is made up of 14 amino acids. The CDR3 DNA follows: TGTGCCATCAGTGAGTCGAGGGGCAGATACGAGCAGTACTTC. Protein: CAISESRGRYEQYF.

V usage is TRBV19 and J usage is TRBJ2-3; 7 bases fit TRBD1. This CDR3 is built from 15 residues. CDR1 and CDR2 (germline): LNHDA, SQIVND (reference sequence). J lost 4 bases, V lost 9 bases, and 13 bases had no gene match. The CDR3 sequence: CASHGRGRSPDTQYF. CDR3 nucleotides: TGTGCCAGCCACGGTAGGGGGCGTTCTCCAGATACGCAGTATTTT.

The chain carries TRBV7-2 and TRBJ2-7; 12 bases agree with TRBD2. Looked up from germline, CDR1 is SGHTA and CDR2 is FQGNSA. Trimming cost V 5 bases and J 3 bases; bases outside gene matches: 2. The length of the CDR3 is 14 residues. This CDR3 reads CASSTGLAGYEQYF. In DNA, the CDR3 is TGTGCCAGCAGCACGGGACTAGCGGGCTACGAGCAGTACTTC.

The chain has TRBV11-3 and TRBJ2-1, with TRBD2 matching 16 bases. V lost 0 bases to trimming and J lost 6 bases; unmatched junction nucleotides: 2. Looked up from germline, CDR1 is SGHNT and CDR2 is YENEEA. This CDR3 has 17 residues. The CDR3: CASSLDGTSGRGNEQFF. The CDR3 region has the DNA TGTGCCAGCAGCTTAGATGGGACTAGCGGGAGGGGCAATGAGCAGTTCTTC.

The chain has TRBV7-9 and TRBJ1-1, with 10 bases fitting TRBD1. CDR1 and CDR2 from the germline V gene are SEHNR and FQNEAQ (reference sequence). The CDR3 contains 15 residues. J was trimmed by 9 bases and V by 5 bases; bases with no gene match: 12. CDR3: CASSASGTGESKAFF. The CDR3 region has the DNA TGTGCCAGCAGCGCCAGTGGGACAGGGGAGAGTAAAGCTTTCTTT.

In its sample, this clone was seen once. Here the CDR3 DNA reads TGCGCCAGCAGCTTGGGAGGGAGGTACACAGATACGCAGTATTTT. Its translation is CASSLGGRYTDTQYF. V is TRBV5-1 and J is TRBJ2-3, with D possibly matching TRBD2 (6 bases). Per the germline V gene, CDR1 is SGHRS and CDR2 is YFSETQ. Trimming cost V 0 bases and J 2 bases, with 10 bases left between them. This CDR3 is 15 amino acids long.

The V gene is TRBV27, the J gene TRBJ2-2, with D uncertain. The germline V and J ends were trimmed by 7 bases and 6 bases, with 12 bases remaining between them. Germline CDR1 is MNHEY and CDR2 is SMNVEV (reference sequence). This CDR3 is built from 13 residues. The CDR3, as DNA: TGTGCCAGCACTAGAGTGCCCGCCGGGGAGCTGTTTTTT. It specifies CASTRVPAGELFF.

The CDR3 region is CASSPPGQGLGGELFF. The CDR3 DNA follows: TGTGCCAGCAGTCCCCCGGGACAGGGGTTGGGCGGGGAGCTGTTTTTT. This sequence joins TRBV28 and TRBJ2-2, with TRBD1 identical over 10 bases. This CDR3 contains 16 residues. The trim removed 5 bases at V and 7 bases at J, leaving 10 bases unmatched. The V gene's germline CDR1 is MDHEN and CDR2 SYDVKM. The full variable domain, its missing parts supplied by reference TRBV28 and TRBJ2-2, is DVKVTQSSRYLVKRTGEKVFLECVQDMDHENMFWYRQDPGLGLRLIYFSYDVKMKEKGDIPEGYSVSREKKERFSLILESASTNQTSMYLCASSPPGQGLGGELFFGEGSRLTVL.

J is TRBJ2-1 and V is TRBV5-6; D is possibly TRBD2 (6 bases). CDR1 and CDR2 (germline): SGHDT, YYEEEE. V shed 6 bases and J shed 2 bases, with 18 bases lying between them. The length of the CDR3 is 16 residues. Here the CDR3 reads CASTLGRRDPYNEQFF. The CDR3 DNA follows: TGTGCCAGCACCCTTGGGAGGAGGGACCCCTACAATGAGCAGTTCTTC.